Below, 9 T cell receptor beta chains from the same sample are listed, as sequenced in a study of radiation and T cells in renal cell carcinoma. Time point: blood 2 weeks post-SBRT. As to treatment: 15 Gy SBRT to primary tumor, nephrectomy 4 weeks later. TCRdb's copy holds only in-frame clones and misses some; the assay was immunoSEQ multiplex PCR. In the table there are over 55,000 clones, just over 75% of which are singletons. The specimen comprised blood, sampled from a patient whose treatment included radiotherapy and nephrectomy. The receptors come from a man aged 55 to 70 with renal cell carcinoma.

CDR3 sequence: CASSRQNSAPLHF. CDR3 nucleotides: TGTGCCAGCAGCAGACAAAATTCCGCCCCCCTCCACTTT. The genes are TRBV6-5 and TRBJ1-6, with D unresolved. The CDR3 totals 13 residues. The germline V gene encodes CDR1 MNHEY and CDR2 SVGAGI. V was cut by 6 bases and J by 13 bases, with 16 bases left in between.

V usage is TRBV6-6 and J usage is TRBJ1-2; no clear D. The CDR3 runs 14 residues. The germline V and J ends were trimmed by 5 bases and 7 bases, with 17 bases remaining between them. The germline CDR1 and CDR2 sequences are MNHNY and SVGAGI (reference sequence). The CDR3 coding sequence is TGTGCCAGCAGTCTTCTGGACCGCTATAGTGGCTACACCTTC. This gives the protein CASSLLDRYSGYTF.

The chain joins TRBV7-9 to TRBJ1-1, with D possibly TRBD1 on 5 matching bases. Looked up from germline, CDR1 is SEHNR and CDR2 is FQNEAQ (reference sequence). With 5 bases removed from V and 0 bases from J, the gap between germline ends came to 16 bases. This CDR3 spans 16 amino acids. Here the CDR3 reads CASSGGGFPLNTEAFF. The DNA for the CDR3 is TGTGCCAGCAGCGGGGGGGGTTTTCCCCTGAACACTGAAGCTTTCTTT.

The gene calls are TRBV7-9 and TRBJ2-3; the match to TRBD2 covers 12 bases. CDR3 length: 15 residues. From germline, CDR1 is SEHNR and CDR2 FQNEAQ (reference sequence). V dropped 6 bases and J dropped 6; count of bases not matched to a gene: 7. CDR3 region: CASSLTSGSSDTQYF. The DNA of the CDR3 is TGTGCCAGCAGTCTGACTAGCGGGAGTTCCGATACGCAGTATTTT.

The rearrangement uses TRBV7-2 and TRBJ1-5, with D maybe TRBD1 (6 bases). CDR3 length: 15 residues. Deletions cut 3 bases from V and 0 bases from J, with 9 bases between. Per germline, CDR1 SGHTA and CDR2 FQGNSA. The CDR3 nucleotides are TGTGCCAGCAGCTTGACAGGTAATAGCAATCAGCCCCAGCATTTT. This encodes CASSLTGNSNQPQHF.

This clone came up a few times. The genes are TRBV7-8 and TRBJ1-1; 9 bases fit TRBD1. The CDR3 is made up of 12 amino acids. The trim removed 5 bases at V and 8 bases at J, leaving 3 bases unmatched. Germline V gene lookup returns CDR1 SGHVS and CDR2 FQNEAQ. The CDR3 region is CASSVGTGEAFF. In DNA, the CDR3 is TGTGCCAGCAGCGTTGGGACAGGGGAAGCTTTCTTT.

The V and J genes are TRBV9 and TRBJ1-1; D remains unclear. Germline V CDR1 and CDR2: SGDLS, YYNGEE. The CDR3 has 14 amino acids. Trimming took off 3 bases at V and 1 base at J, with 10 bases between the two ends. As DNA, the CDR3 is TGTGCCAGCAGCGCCCACGGACGGAACACTGAAGCTTTCTTT. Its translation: CASSAHGRNTEAFF.

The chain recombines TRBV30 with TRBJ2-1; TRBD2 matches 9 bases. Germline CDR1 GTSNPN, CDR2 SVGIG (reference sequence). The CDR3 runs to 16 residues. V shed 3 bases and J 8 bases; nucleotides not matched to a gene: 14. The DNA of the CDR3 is TGTGCCTGGAGGCACCCTAGGGCGGGGGGGCGAGATGAGCAGTTCTTC. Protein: CAWRHPRAGGRDEQFF.

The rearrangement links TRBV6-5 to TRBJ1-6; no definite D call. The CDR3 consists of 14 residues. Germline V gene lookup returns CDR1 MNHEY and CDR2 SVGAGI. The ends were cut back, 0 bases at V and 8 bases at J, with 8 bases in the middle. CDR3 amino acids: CASSYSYEDSPLHF. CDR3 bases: TGTGCCAGCAGTTACTCGTATGAGGATTCACCCCTCCACTTT.